This T cell receptor beta chain came from a study of blood T cells in healthy people across ages (dated by TCRdb to the mid-2010s). Study-level background: Template switching captured roughly one uniquely barcoded TCR beta cDNA molecule per two T cells in model experiments. For two donors (one aged 18 to 29 and one aged 80 or older), the study analyzed two additional independent replicas of 1 million unique cDNA reads from the same blood draw. The study measured age-related changes in TCR beta repertoire diversity using deep sequencing normalized with unique cDNA molecular identifiers. Donors of different ages were randomly distributed across sequencing lanes to avoid experimental bias. The donors were split into four age groups: young (average 16 years), middle-aged (about 40), aged (more than 60) and long-lived (under 90).

The method behind the library was 5' RACE. Reads for this sample came from an Illumina HiSeq 2500. A second about 7 to 11 cycle PCR used a sample-barcoded 5' primer and a J-beta primer mix. A unique molecular identifier was introduced onto each TCR beta cDNA molecule by a template-switch 5' adaptor carrying 12 random nucleotides. Each sample yielded at least 3 million CDR3-containing paired-end reads. All of the RNA was converted into first-strand cDNA using the Mint cDNA synthesis kit, with a TRBC-specific oligonucleotide serving as the primer. All cDNA was treated with uracil-DNA glycosylase and then went through a first 18-cycle PCR with the universal primers M1SS and BC2_uni_R. The paper's data handling went like this. For normalization, 1 million high-quality reads, each with a distinct molecular identifier, were randomly selected from each sample. Reads sharing molecular identifiers were discarded rather than binned into consensus sequences. MiTCR, run with a Q25 quality threshold and the strictest error-elimination algorithm, handled CDR3 identification, clonotype clustering and error correction. Lower-bound total TCR beta diversity was estimated with a nonparametric unseen species model using Euler transformation. TCRdb reanalyzed the raw reads on its own, using fastp at Q25 for trimming and MiXCR for clone calling, and kept in-frame beta chains. Each CDR3 protein gets just one entry, which takes the most common genes and DNA from the rows behind it. TCRdb's processing, not the authors' own work, is the source of the V and J calls. This sample lists over 600,000 distinct CDR3 sequences; 46% were detected once. The ten largest clones capture 15% to 20% of the sample.

From cysteine to phenylalanine, the CDR3 is 16 amino acids long. The DNA shown is the 48-base CDR3, in frame from base 1. Unmatched junction bases come to 13, with V trimmed by 5 bases and J by 7 bases. As encoded in the germline V gene, CDR1 is SGHAT while CDR2 is FQNNGV. Results the study describes overall, beyond this receptor: Compared with the aged group, the long-lived group had more naive CD4+ T cells, fewer expanded clones and increased TCR diversity, a pattern suggesting age selection. The CMV infection status of donors was not known, potentially confounding age-related changes in expanded clonotypes. Observed TCR beta diversity correlated strongly with the percentage of naive T cells measured by flow cytometry. As age increased, observed TCR beta diversity per million T cells dropped in a roughly linear way, and a significant reduction was already evident by age 40. Estimates of total diversity based on one million sequenced T cells were considered lower bounds and underestimates. Since profiling was done on bulk unsorted PBMCs, naive and antigen-experienced compartments could not be conclusively compared.

Systemically healthy Caucasian individuals from Russia, approximately 39 in total and aged about 6 to 95 years, were included as donors. Around 9.8 milliliters of peripheral blood were collected from each donor into EDTA-treated Vacutainer tubes. Ficoll-Paque density-gradient centrifugation was used to isolate PBMCs, with at least 7 million per sample. Trizol reagent was used to extract total RNA from PBMCs, with at least 5 micrograms per sample. Naive CD45RAhigh/CD27high T cell percentages were measured by flow cytometry on a PBMC aliquot from every donor. This clonotype was found a few times. Its binding antigen is unknown. No qualities accompany the bases; no much larger clone lies one base away.

What was sequenced was blood. The receptor comes from a man at least 80 years old in good health. The chain couples TRBV11-2 to TRBJ2-7; 11 middle bases align to TRBD2. At the DNA level, the sequence is TGTGCCAGCAGCACCACGGGACTAGCGGTTAGCTATGAGCAGTACTTC. Its translation is CASSTTGLAVSYEQYF.